Below, 26 T cell receptor beta chains from the same sample are listed, as sequenced in a study of blood T cell repertoires in COVID-19. The protocol was immunoSEQ multiplex PCR, while the TCRdb copy is restricted to in-frame clones and leaves out a portion. The sample shows 100,000 to 150,000 clones, approximately 87% of them seen only once. The sample was peripheral blood. The receptors come from a man between 45 and 60 years old with acute or convalescent COVID-19.

The chain recombines TRBV6-5 with TRBJ2-5; TRBD2 matches 8 bases. Trimming took 2 bases from V and 4 from J; bases not matched to a gene: 6. CDR1 and CDR2 (germline): MNHEY, SVGAGI. The CDR3 contains 15 residues. The CDR3 DNA reads TGTGCCAGCAGTTACCGGGGGGGGCCGGGAGAGACCCAGTACTTC. It codes for CASSYRGGPGETQYF.

This clone was detected only a few times. This chain uses TRBV19 with TRBJ1-6; D unclear. In germline, CDR1 is LNHDA, CDR2 SQIVND (reference sequence). This CDR3 spans 15 amino acids. V gave up 7 bases and J gave up 5 bases, with 15 bases separating them. DNA for the CDR3: TGTGCCAGTAAAACGTGGGCAGTCGATAATTCACCCCTCCACTTT. Protein sequence: CASKTWAVDNSPLHF.

The rearrangement links TRBV23-1 to TRBJ1-2; 12 bases align to TRBD1. TRBV23-1 qualifies as an ORF whose function is uncertain. The CDR3 has 17 residues. J lost 9 bases, V lost 3 bases, and 14 bases had no gene match. CDR3 amino acids: CASSHRQRDRGRLCYTF. CDR3 bases: TGCGCCAGCAGTCACCGTCAACGGGACAGGGGGCGCTTATGCTACACCTTC.

This chain uses TRBV3-1 (or the pseudogene TRBV3-2) with TRBJ1-2; D is possibly TRBD1 (6 bases). V was clipped by 0 bases and J by 8 bases, with 16 bases between them. The V gene's germline CDR1 is LGHDT and CDR2 YNNKEL (reference sequence). CDR3 size: 15 residues. CDR3 coding DNA: TGTGCCAGCAGCCAAGATTTACAGGGAAATAGAGGCTACACCTTC. Residues: CASSQDLQGNRGYTF.

The V and J genes are TRBV5-1 and TRBJ2-3; D is possibly TRBD2 (5 bases). The V end lost 0 bases, the J end lost 3 bases, and 17 bases lay between the germline ends. This CDR3 is 17 amino acids long. Germline V CDR1 and CDR2: SGHRS, YFSETQ. The CDR3 spells CASSLVSGRRITDTQYF. CDR3 DNA: TGCGCCAGCAGCTTGGTCTCCGGGCGGAGGATAACAGATACGCAGTATTTT.

The chain joins TRBV30 to TRBJ2-7, with 7 bases fitting TRBD2. The CDR3 is 14 amino acids. The V and J ends lost 0 bases and 4 bases, in that order; junction bases with no gene match: 6. Germline-derived CDR1 and CDR2 are GTSNPN and SVGIG (reference sequence). The CDR3 sequence: CAWSVPGGSYEQYF. CDR3 sequence (DNA): TGTGCCTGGAGTGTACCGGGGGGTTCTTACGAGCAGTACTTC.

As concerns this clone: Its ends do not fully match the called genes, so a read error is possible. Different DNA sequences within this sample yield the same CDR3. V gene TRBV6-2 or TRBV6-3 combines with J gene TRBJ2-5; 10 bases line up with TRBD2. Germline V gives CDR1 MNHEY, CDR2 SVGEGT. This CDR3 is built from 15 residues. The CDR3 DNA reads TGTGCCAGCAGTTATGGAGGGACTAGCGATGAGACCCAATACTTC. Translated: CASSYGGTSDETQYF.

V and J are TRBV3-1 (or the pseudogene TRBV3-2) and TRBJ2-2, with D perhaps TRBD2 (5 bases). The CDR3 consists of 14 residues. Trimming stripped 8 bases from V and 1 base from J, with 11 bases between. CDR1 LGHDT and CDR2 YNNKEL come from the germline V gene (reference sequence). CDR3 DNA sequence: TGTGCCAGCTTGGGTACTAGGAACACCGGGGAGCTGTTTTTT. Amino acids: CASLGTRNTGELFF.

This clone was observed a single time. The J gene is TRBJ2-2, the V gene TRBV2; 7 bases align to TRBD1. Looked up from germline, CDR1 is SNHLY and CDR2 is FYNNEI. The trim removed 4 bases at V and 5 bases at J, leaving 4 bases unmatched. This CDR3 comprises 14 residues. The CDR3 reads CASSGDRRTGELFF. The CDR3 DNA reads TGTGCCAGCAGTGGGGACAGAAGGACCGGGGAGCTGTTTTTT. The variable domain in full, with the rest retrieved from reference TRBV2 and TRBJ2-2, is EPEVTQTPSHQVTQMGQEVILRCVPISNHLYFYWYRQILGQKVEFLVSFYNNEISEKSEIFDDQFSVERPDGSNFTLKIRSTKLEDSAMYFCASSGDRRTGELFFGEGSRLTVL.

The chain carries TRBV9 and TRBJ2-7; TRBD1 might be the D (6 bases). V shed 4 bases and J shed 2 bases, with 13 bases lying between them. Per germline, CDR1 SGDLS and CDR2 YYNGEE. CDR3 length equals 14 residues. Here the CDR3 DNA reads TGTGCCAGCAGCCCTAGCACAGGGACCTACGAGCAGTACTTC. Amino acids: CASSPSTGTYEQYF. Looking up the rest from reference TRBV9 and TRBJ2-7 gives the full variable domain: DSGVTQTPKHLITATGQRVTLRCSPRSGDLSVYWYQQSLDQGLQFLIQYYNGEERAKGNILERFSAQQFPDLHSELNLSSLELGDSALYFCASSPSTGTYEQYFGPGTRLTVT.

The table lists this clone with a count of one. V usage is TRBV6-2 or TRBV6-3 and J usage is TRBJ2-7; D is ambiguous. V was trimmed by 5 bases and J by 0 bases, leaving 5 bases between them. The CDR3 sequence is 12 residues long. Germline CDR1 reads MNHEY; CDR2 reads SVGEGT. CDR3 in amino acids: CASSQNSYEQYF. In DNA form, the CDR3 reads TGTGCCAGCAGTCAAAACTCCTACGAGCAGTACTTC.

This chain uses TRBV6-5 with TRBJ1-5; 10 bases align to TRBD1. There are 14 residues in the CDR3. Looked up from germline, CDR1 is MNHEY and CDR2 is SVGAGI. V shed 2 bases, J shed 6 bases, and the junction held 1 base outside the gene matches. The CDR3 DNA reads TGTGCCAGCAGTTACCGGACAGGGGGTCAGCCCCAGCATTTT. This translates into CASSYRTGGQPQHF.

The chain combines TRBV18 with TRBJ1-3; TRBD1 matches at 7 bases. This CDR3 comprises 16 residues. Germline CDR1 KGHSH, CDR2 LQKENI. Trimming cost V 0 bases and J 4 bases; bases outside gene matches: 6. CDR3 nucleotides: TGTGCCAGCTCACCACCGGGACAGTCGTACGGAAACACCATATATTTT. This encodes CASSPPGQSYGNTIYF.

With regard to this clone: The junction shows a germline mismatch at one end, possibly a read error. DNA for the CDR3: TGTGCCAGCAGACCCCGGACTAGCGGGAGCCCCAACTTC. Its protein product is CASRPRTSGSPNF. This chain links TRBV11-3 with TRBJ2-5, with 13 bases that match TRBD2. CDR3 size: 13 residues. Germline CDR1 and CDR2: SGHNT and YENEEA.

V usage is TRBV11-3 and J usage is TRBJ2-5, with TRBD2 matching over 12 bases. CDR1 and CDR2 (germline): SGHNT, YENEEA. Trimming took 3 bases from V and 5 from J; bases not matched to a gene: 1. This CDR3 contains 14 residues. The CDR3 here is CASSLGTSGETQYF. CDR3 sequence (DNA): TGTGCCAGCAGCTTGGGGACTAGCGGGGAGACCCAGTACTTC.

The chain has TRBV19 and TRBJ2-6, with 9 bases matching TRBD1. J lost 4 bases, V lost 5 bases, and 3 bases had no gene match. This CDR3 has 15 amino acids. Germline-derived CDR1 and CDR2 are LNHDA and SQIVND (reference sequence). CDR3 nucleotide sequence: TGTGCCAGTAGTGGGACAGGGTTCGGGGCCAACGTCCTGACTTTC. This sequence encodes CASSGTGFGANVLTF.

The chain couples TRBV4-2 to TRBJ2-2, with TRBD1 matching 9 bases. Germline CDR1 and CDR2: LGHNA and YNFKEQ. V lost 4 bases to trimming and J lost 0 bases; unmatched junction nucleotides: 3. The CDR3 consists of 16 residues. The DNA for the CDR3 is TGTGCCAGCAGCCCCTGGACAGGGGCGAACACCGGGGAGCTGTTTTTT. Encoded protein: CASSPWTGANTGELFF.

This clone was counted once. V is TRBV18 and J is TRBJ1-2; 7 nucleotides agree with TRBD1. V lost 6 bases and J lost 8; bases outside the gene matches: 6. CDR1 and CDR2 (germline): KGHSH, LQKENI. The CDR3 spans 12 residues. The CDR3 sequence is CASSGQREGYTF. The CDR3 DNA sequence: TGTGCCAGCTCGGGACAGAGAGAAGGCTACACCTTC. Combining the CDR3 with reference TRBV18 and TRBJ1-2 gives the whole variable domain NAGVMQNPRHLVRRRGQEARLRCSPMKGHSHVYWYRQLPEEGLKFMVYLQKENIIDESGMPKERFSAEFPKEGPSILRIQQVVRGDSAAYFCASSGQREGYTFGSGTRLTVV.

The chain combines TRBV5-1 with TRBJ2-7; 7 nucleotides line up with TRBD1. The CDR3 consists of 15 residues. V lost 4 bases to trimming and J lost 0 bases; unmatched junction nucleotides: 7. CDR1 and CDR2 (germline): SGHRS, YFSETQ. The CDR3 sequence: CASSATGTVSYEQYF. CDR3 nucleotides: TGCGCCAGCAGCGCCACCGGGACAGTCTCCTACGAGCAGTACTTC. Looking up the rest from reference TRBV5-1 and TRBJ2-7 gives the full variable domain: KAGVTQTPRYLIKTRGQQVTLSCSPISGHRSVSWYQQTPGQGLQFLFEYFSETQRNKGNFPGRFSGRQFSNSRSEMNVSTLELGDSALYLCASSATGTVSYEQYFGPGTRLTVT.

V and J are TRBV3-1 (or the pseudogene TRBV3-2) and TRBJ2-4, with TRBD2 matching 8 bases. The CDR3 is 17 amino acids. The junction had 7 bases not matched to a gene; V was cut back by 1 base and J by 2 bases. CDR1 is LGHDT, CDR2 YNNKEL, per germline (reference sequence). The CDR3 sequence: CASSQGSSGISKNIQYF. The CDR3 DNA is TGTGCCAGCAGCCAAGGAAGTAGCGGGATTTCCAAAAACATTCAGTACTTC.

The J gene is TRBJ2-7, the V gene TRBV19; D possibly corresponds to TRBD1 (6 bases). Germline V gene sequence: CDR1 LNHDA, CDR2 SQIVND (reference sequence). The length of the CDR3 is 13 residues. With 4 bases removed from V and 12 bases from J, the gap between germline ends came to 19 bases. In DNA, the CDR3 is TGTGCCAGTAGTACCAAGGACAGAGTGGGTTTGTACTTC. Its translation: CASSTKDRVGLYF. The variable domain in full, completed from reference TRBV19 and TRBJ2-7, reads DGGITQSPKYLFRKEGQNVTLSCEQNLNHDAMYWYRQDPGQGLRLIYYSQIVNDFQKGDIAEGYSVSREKKESFPLTVTSAQKNPTAFYLCASSTKDRVGLYFGPGTRLTVT.

This clone was observed a single time. The chain combines TRBV20-1 with TRBJ1-2; 7 nucleotides match TRBD1. Germline CDR1 DFQATT, CDR2 SNEGSKA (reference sequence). This CDR3 region has 14 residues. Germline trimming cut 3 bases from V and 2 bases from J; bases unmatched to any gene: 6. CDR3 amino acids: CSASFSQGNYGYTF. CDR3 DNA: TGCAGTGCTAGTTTTTCACAGGGGAACTATGGCTACACCTTC.

The J gene is TRBJ1-2, the V gene TRBV9, with 8 bases aligning to TRBD1. The CDR3 sequence is 15 residues long. With V trimmed by 3 bases and J by 4 bases, 8 bases remained unmatched. Germline CDR1 SGDLS, CDR2 YYNGEE. Here the CDR3 reads CASSGRRGRGYGYTF. The CDR3, as DNA: TGTGCCAGCAGCGGGCGCAGGGGGCGCGGCTATGGCTACACCTTC.

This chain links TRBV21-1 with TRBJ2-7; the table assigns TRBD1, which was not confirmed against the DNA. TRBV21-1 is given as a pseudogene. This CDR3 has 15 amino acids. The CDR3 sequence is CASSKGGTGWYEQYF. In DNA, the CDR3 is TGTGCCAGCAGCAAAGGGGGGACAGGGTGGTACGAGCAGTACTTC.

The V and J genes are TRBV5-6 and TRBJ2-7; 10 bases map to TRBD1. CDR1 is SGHDT, CDR2 YYEEEE, per germline. The junction had 13 bases not matched to a gene; V was cut back by 1 base and J by 9 bases. The CDR3 consists of 16 residues. The CDR3 is CASSLLLGQGNMGQYF. CDR3 coding DNA: TGTGCCAGCAGCTTGTTGTTGGGACAGGGGAATATGGGGCAGTACTTC.

This clone was observed once. The rearrangement joins TRBV4-3 to TRBJ1-2; D perhaps matches TRBD1 (5 bases). Germline CDR1 reads LGHNA; CDR2 reads YSLEER. V lost 2 bases and J 5 bases, leaving 12 bases between the germline ends. The CDR3 is made up of 14 amino acids. CDR3 protein: CASSQTGSRYGYTF. The DNA of the CDR3 is TGCGCCAGCAGCCAAACAGGCTCGCGATATGGCTACACCTTC.